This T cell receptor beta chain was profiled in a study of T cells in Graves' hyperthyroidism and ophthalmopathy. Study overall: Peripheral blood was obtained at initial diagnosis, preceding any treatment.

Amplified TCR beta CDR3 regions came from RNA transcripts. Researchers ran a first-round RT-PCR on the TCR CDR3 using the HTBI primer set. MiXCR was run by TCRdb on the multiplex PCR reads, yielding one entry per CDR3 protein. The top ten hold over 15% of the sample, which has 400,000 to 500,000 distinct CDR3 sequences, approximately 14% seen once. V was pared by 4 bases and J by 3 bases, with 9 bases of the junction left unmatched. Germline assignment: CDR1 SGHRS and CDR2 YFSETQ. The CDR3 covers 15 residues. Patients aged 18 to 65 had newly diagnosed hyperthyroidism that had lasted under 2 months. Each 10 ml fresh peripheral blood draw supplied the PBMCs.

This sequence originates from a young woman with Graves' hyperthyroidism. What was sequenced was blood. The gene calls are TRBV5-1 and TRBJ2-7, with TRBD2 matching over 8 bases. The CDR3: CASSPNSGKHYEQYF. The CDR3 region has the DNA TGCGCCAGCAGCCCCAATAGCGGGAAACACTACGAGCAGTACTTC.